The present T cell receptor beta chain was sequenced within a study of T cells in Graves' hyperthyroidism and ophthalmopathy. This clonotype was observed many times. Germline CDR1 MNHEY, CDR2 SMNVEV (reference sequence). The CDR3 extends over 16 amino acids. The junction had 12 bases not matched to a gene; V was cut back by 8 bases and J by 2 bases. What was amplified from RNA transcripts were TCR beta CDR3 regions. Researchers ran a first-round RT-PCR on the TCR CDR3 using the HTBI primer set. TCRdb passed the multiplex PCR reads through MiXCR, listing each CDR3 protein once. The table records around 600,000 distinct CDR3 sequences, 12% to 15% of them present only once.

This sequence originates from a woman under 30 with Graves' ophthalmopathy. The gene calls are TRBV27 and TRBJ2-7; TRBD2 aligns across 10 bases. Sequencing was performed on blood. CDR3 in amino acids: CASGASGSSSPYEQYF. The DNA of the CDR3 is TGTGCCAGCGGCGCTAGCGGGAGTTCGTCTCCCTACGAGCAGTACTTC.